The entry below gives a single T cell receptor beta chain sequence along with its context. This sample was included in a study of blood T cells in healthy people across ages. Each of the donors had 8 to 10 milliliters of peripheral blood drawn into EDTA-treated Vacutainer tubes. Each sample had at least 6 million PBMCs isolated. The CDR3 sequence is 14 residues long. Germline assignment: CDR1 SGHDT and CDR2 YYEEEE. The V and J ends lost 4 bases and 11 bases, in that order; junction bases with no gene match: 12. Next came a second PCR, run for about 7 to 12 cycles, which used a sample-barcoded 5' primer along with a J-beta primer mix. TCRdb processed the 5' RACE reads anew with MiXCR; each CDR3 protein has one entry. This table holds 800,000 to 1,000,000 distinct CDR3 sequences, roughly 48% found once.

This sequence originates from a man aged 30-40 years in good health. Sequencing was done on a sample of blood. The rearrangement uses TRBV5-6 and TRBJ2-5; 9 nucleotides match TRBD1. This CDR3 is CASSVDRGIGEQYF. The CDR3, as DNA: TGTGCCAGCAGCGTGGACAGGGGAATAGGTGAGCAGTACTTC.